The 18 T cell receptor beta chains below all came from one sample that was sequenced in a study of blood T cell repertoires in COVID-19 (TCRdb year 2020). The method behind the library was the immunoSEQ multiplex PCR assay. TCRdb mirrors the immuneACCESS table, restricted to in-frame sequences. Some clones are absent from its copies; in checked studies, under half trace to an unresolved V gene, and the reason for the others is unknown. Present in this sample are about 200,000 clones, roughly 86% of which were seen just once. The top ten hold about 5.6% of the sample. Sequenced: PBMCs or T cells enriched from blood (not recorded which). All receptors derive from a man aged 40-50 years with acute COVID-19.

This chain links TRBV2 with TRBJ1-4; perhaps TRBD1 as D (6 bases). Germline V gene data show CDR1 as SNHLY and CDR2 as FYNNEI. This CDR3 is 16 amino acids long. V was cut by 4 bases and J by 0 bases, with 12 bases left in between. In nucleotides, the CDR3 is TGTGCCAGCAGTGTGGACAGACTGGCAACTAATGAAAAACTGTTTTTT. This sequence encodes CASSVDRLATNEKLFF.

The chain employs TRBV15 and TRBJ1-5; D gene ambiguous. The CDR3 sequence is 15 residues long. V was pared by 0 bases and J by 4 bases, with 10 bases between. Germline CDR1 and CDR2: LNHNV and YYDKDF (reference sequence). CDR3 protein: CATSRDSTRNQPQHF. CDR3 in DNA: TGTGCCACCAGCAGAGATAGTACCAGGAATCAGCCCCAGCATTTT.

This clone was detected once. The chain uses TRBV27 and TRBJ2-1; 9 positions agree with TRBD2. The length of the CDR3 is 17 residues. Germline V CDR1 and CDR2: MNHEY, SMNVEV (reference sequence). V lost 3 bases, J lost 0 bases, and 6 bases stayed unmatched. CDR3 nucleotides: TGTGCCAGCAGTTTTGCGAGCGGGAGGTACTCCTACAATGAGCAGTTCTTC. Its translation: CASSFASGRYSYNEQFF.

V is TRBV7-2 and J is TRBJ1-5, with D possibly matching TRBD1 (5 bases). The CDR3 sequence is 15 residues long. Germline V gene lookup returns CDR1 SGHTA and CDR2 FQGNSA. V lost 1 base and J 6 bases, leaving 13 bases between the germline ends. CDR3 bases: TGTGCCAGCAGCTTAGTGGAGGGGCAGGGTCAGCCCCAGCATTTT. Its translation: CASSLVEGQGQPQHF.

This clone was found once. V gene TRBV9 combines with J gene TRBJ2-5; 10 bases agree with TRBD2. CDR3 length: 15 amino acids. The J segment lost 5 bases and the V segment lost 1 base, leaving 5 bases of the junction unmatched. The V gene's germline CDR1 is SGDLS and CDR2 YYNGEE. This chain's CDR3 is CASSVSGRAGETQYF. In DNA form, the CDR3 reads TGTGCCAGCAGCGTAAGCGGGAGGGCAGGGGAGACCCAGTACTTC.

The chain couples TRBV19 to TRBJ2-1; weak D call: TRBD1 (5 bases). CDR1 and CDR2 (germline): LNHDA, SQIVND (reference sequence). The CDR3 has 17 residues. Trimming took off 5 bases at V and 1 base at J, with 18 bases between the two ends. The CDR3 reads CASSFRPPGRSYNEQFF. The DNA of the CDR3 is TGTGCCAGTAGTTTCCGACCCCCAGGGCGGTCCTACAATGAGCAGTTCTTC. Combining the CDR3 with reference TRBV19 and TRBJ2-1 gives the whole variable domain DGGITQSPKYLFRKEGQNVTLSCEQNLNHDAMYWYRQDPGQGLRLIYYSQIVNDFQKGDIAEGYSVSREKKESFPLTVTSAQKNPTAFYLCASSFRPPGRSYNEQFFGPGTRLTVL.

The gene calls are TRBV6-5 and TRBJ1-1, with D maybe TRBD1 (5 bases). The CDR3 contains 16 residues. V lost 2 bases, J lost 1 base, and 14 bases lay in between. CDR1 and CDR2 from the germline V gene are MNHEY and SVGAGI. This CDR3 reads CASSYGQGIGNTEAFF. DNA of the CDR3: TGTGCCAGCAGTTACGGGCAGGGAATCGGGAACACTGAAGCTTTCTTT.

The chain joins TRBV4-1 to TRBJ2-1; 9 nucleotides match TRBD2. This CDR3 is 16 amino acids long. CDR1 and CDR2 (germline): MGHRA, YSYEKL. After removal of 4 bases from V and 2 bases from J, the junction contained 6 bases not matched to a gene. The CDR3 coding sequence is TGCGCCAGCAGCCCCCTCCCTAGCGGGACCTACAATGAGCAGTTCTTC. As protein: CASSPLPSGTYNEQFF.

This chain connects TRBV27 to TRBJ2-1; unclear D gene. Trimming cost V 3 bases and J 2 bases, with 11 bases left between them. CDR3 size: 15 residues. Germline CDR1 and CDR2: MNHEY and SMNVEV (reference sequence). The CDR3 DNA reads TGTGCCAGCAGTTTGGAGCCTGGTACCTACAATGAGCAGTTCTTC. It codes for CASSLEPGTYNEQFF.

V is TRBV19 and J is TRBJ2-1, with D hard to call. The CDR3 runs to 17 residues. Trimming took 5 bases from V and 2 from J, leaving 19 bases between them. Germline assignment: CDR1 LNHDA and CDR2 SQIVND (reference sequence). The chain's CDR3 is CASSGSSASVAYNEQFF. The CDR3 DNA is TGTGCCAGTAGTGGATCCTCCGCGAGCGTAGCCTACAATGAGCAGTTCTTC.

This clone appeared a few times. This rearrangement joins TRBV10-2 to TRBJ1-6; 10 bases are shared with TRBD1. CDR3 length: 14 residues. V was pared by 6 bases and J by 9 bases, with 5 bases of the junction left unmatched. Germline V gene data show CDR1 as WSHSY and CDR2 as SAAADI. CDR3 sequence: CASSSRQGASPLHF. The CDR3 DNA follows: TGCGCCAGCAGCTCTAGACAGGGGGCTTCACCCCTCCACTTT.

This chain uses TRBV6-1 with TRBJ1-4; no clear D. Germline CDR1 MNHNS, CDR2 SASEGT. The CDR3 has 12 residues. The germline V and J ends were trimmed by 2 bases and 8 bases, with 6 bases remaining between them. CDR3 protein: CASSELREKLFF. CDR3 bases: TGTGCCAGCAGTGAACTACGAGAAAAACTGTTTTTT.

V is TRBV3-1 (or the pseudogene TRBV3-2) and J is TRBJ2-1; TRBD2 might be the D (5 bases). The germline V gene has CDR1 LGHDT and CDR2 YNNKEL (reference sequence). CDR3 size: 14 residues. Between the trimmed V and J ends, which lost 1 base and 8 bases, there was a span of 12 bases. The CDR3 loop reads CASSQVTERHEQFF. DNA of the CDR3: TGTGCCAGCAGCCAAGTAACCGAGCGGCATGAGCAGTTCTTC.

Of note for this clone: At one end the junction does not follow the germline gene, possibly because of a read error. The rearrangement joins TRBV7-7 to TRBJ2-5, with TRBD1 as a possible D gene (7 bases). The length of the CDR3 is 14 residues. Germline V gene data show CDR1 as SSHAT and CDR2 as FNYEAQ (reference sequence). The CDR3 here is CASSLEGAGETQYF. Here the CDR3 DNA reads TGTGCTAGCAGCTTGGAGGGGGCTGGGGAGACCCAGTACTTC.

The chain employs TRBV29-1 and TRBJ2-5, with D possibly being TRBD1 (6 bases). Germline CDR1 is SQVTM and CDR2 is ANQGSEA. This CDR3 comprises 16 residues. V was clipped by 1 base and J by 5 bases, with 20 bases between them. CDR3 loop: CSVEGQSGGLRETQYF. CDR3 coding DNA: TGCAGCGTTGAAGGACAGAGTGGGGGCCTCAGGGAGACCCAGTACTTC.

The CDR3 nucleotides read TGCGCCAGCAAGAGGGCCTACGAGCAGTACTTC. Protein: CASKRAYEQYF. The rearrangement joins TRBV10-1 to TRBJ2-7; weak D call: TRBD2 (5 bases). This CDR3 region has 11 residues. Per the germline V gene, CDR1 is WNHNN and CDR2 is SYGVQD (reference sequence). The V and J ends lost 7 bases and 2 bases respectively, with 6 bases between them.

This rearrangement joins TRBV21-1 to TRBJ2-5; the DNA was not used to check the table's D call, TRBD2. TRBV21-1 constitutes a pseudogene. The CDR3 is made up of 14 amino acids. The CDR3 is CARLSGRYQETQYF. The CDR3 bases are TGTGCCAGACTTAGCGGGAGGTACCAAGAGACCCAGTACTTC.

This sequence joins TRBV7-3 and TRBJ1-2, with TRBD1 as a possible D gene (6 bases). The CDR3 is 12 residues long. V lost 2 bases to trimming and J lost 10 bases, with 11 bases between them. Germline CDR1 reads SGHTA; CDR2 reads FQGTGA. The CDR3 reads CASSLQGTDYTF. CDR3 bases: TGTGCCAGCAGCTTACAGGGGACGGACTACACCTTC.